This entry lists 8 T cell receptor beta chains sequenced from one sample in a study of blood T cells in healthy people across ages. PCR was performed a second time for about 7 to 11 cycles using a sample-barcoded 5' primer and a J-beta primer mix. Each CDR3 protein gets one entry after TCRdb re-called the 5' RACE reads with MiXCR. This sample has approximately 580,000 distinct CDR3 sequences, with around 24% found just once. This same sample was also part of a study on T cells of mothers and their children.

The sample consisted of blood. Receptors were obtained from a boy aged 5-17 years in good health.

Details on this clonotype: The junction departs from the called germline gene at one end, perhaps through a read error. In nucleotides, the CDR3 is TGTGCCAGCAGCTTGGAAGCAAGGGTTGACTTC. Protein: CASSLEARVDF. V and J are TRBV5-6 and TRBJ2-5; D ambiguous. The germline CDR1 and CDR2 sequences are SGHDT and YYEEEE. The CDR3 runs to 11 residues.

This chain links TRBV10-3 with TRBJ2-5; D is possibly TRBD1 or TRBD2 (6 bases each). With the DNA end fitting TRBJ2-7 better, the J assignment may be wrong. CDR3 length: 16 amino acids. Per the germline V gene, CDR1 is ENHRY and CDR2 is SYGVKD. This chain's CDR3 is CAISESRAGKGGEQYF. CDR3 bases: TGTGCCATCAGTGAGTCGAGGGCGGGAAAAGGGGGCGAGCAGTACTTC.

The chain uses TRBV28 and TRBJ1-1; 10 bases are a match to TRBD1. V was clipped by 7 bases and J by 2 bases; unmatched bases: 7. CDR3 size: 15 residues. Germline V lookup: CDR1 MDHEN, CDR2 SYDVKM. CDR3 in amino acids: CASKGQGIGNTEAFF. CDR3 nucleotides: TGTGCCAGCAAGGGACAGGGGATTGGAAACACTGAAGCTTTCTTT.

This clonotype was counted ten times or more. The chain links TRBV6-5 to TRBJ2-1, with 11 bases aligning to TRBD2. Trimming cost V 4 bases and J 12 bases; bases outside gene matches: 8. The CDR3 extends over 14 amino acids. Germline loops: CDR1 MNHEY, CDR2 SVGAGI. The CDR3 bases are TGTGCCAGCAGTTCAGGGACTAGCGGAAAAGTGCAGTTCTTC. It is translated as CASSSGTSGKVQFF.

This clonotype was recorded a few times. Germline and junction disagree at one end, which may indicate a read error. The V gene is TRBV7-8, the J gene TRBJ2-7; 7 nucleotides align to TRBD2. Germline assignment: CDR1 SGHVS and CDR2 FQNEAQ. The CDR3 has 14 residues. The CDR3 is CASSLVSSGYEQYF. Written as DNA, the CDR3 is TGTGCCAGCAGCTTAGTATCTAGCGGCTACGAACAGTACTTC. Using reference TRBV7-8 and TRBJ2-7 for the parts outside the CDR3, the full variable domain is GAGVSQSPRYKVAKRGQDVALRCDPISGHVSLFWYQQALGQGPEFLTYFQNEAQLDKSGLPSDRFFAERPEGSVSTLKIQRTQQEDSAVYLCASSLVSSGYEQYFGPGTRLTVT.

A word on this clonotype: The CDR3 ends on some other residue instead of the conserved phenylalanine or tryptophan, so this is likely a read error. The V call is TRBV7-8, the J call TRBJ2-7; TRBD1 is a possible D gene (6 bases). The length of the CDR3 is 15 residues. The V gene's germline CDR1 is SGHVS and CDR2 FQNEAQ. V shed 2 bases and J shed 1 base, with 12 bases lying between them. The CDR3 region is CASSLFPDSSYEQYL. The CDR3 nucleotides are TGTGCCAGCAGCTTATTTCCGGACAGTTCCTACGAGCAGTACCTC.

This chain joins TRBV28 and TRBJ2-5; 9 nucleotides line up with TRBD2. The tail of the sequence fits TRBJ2-1 better, so the J call may be wrong. Looked up from germline, CDR1 is MDHEN and CDR2 is SYDVKM. The CDR3 length is 16 residues. The CDR3 DNA reads as TGTGCCAGCAGTTTAACGGCTAGCGGGAACTACAATGAGCAGTTCTTC. It is translated as CASSLTASGNYNEQFF.

This clonotype was found a few times. A read error may explain this, as a much larger clone is one base away. The V and J genes are TRBV7-6 and TRBJ2-7; D is unclear. This CDR3 has 13 amino acids. The germline V and J ends were trimmed by 0 bases and 3 bases, with 6 bases remaining between them. The V gene's germline CDR1 is SGHVS and CDR2 FNYEAQ. The CDR3 coding sequence is TGTGCCAGCAGCTTAGCGGCAGACTACGAGCAGTACTTC. It codes for CASSLAADYEQYF.